The rows below give T cell receptor beta chains drawn from one sample of a study of PD-L1 blockade in urothelial cancer. This table comes from immunoSEQ multiplex PCR, and its TCRdb copy is limited to in-frame clones, with some not included. This table has some 20,000 clones, about 86% appearing once. The source material was PBMCs, sampled around atezolizumab (anti-PD-L1) treatment. The receptors shown here come from a man between 45 and 60 years old with urothelial cancer. CDR3s include the opening cysteine and the closing phenylalanine or tryptophan. Each record gives: J gene, D gene, CDR3 length, clone size, V gene, CDR3 DNA, CDR3 protein. The D gene is left open where the match is weak. For some rows the clone size is stated as once, few or many, or as a class when expanded; others skip it.

j_call: TRBJ2-1
d_call: TRBD2
cdr3_length: 15
clone_size: NA
v_call: TRBV19
cdr3_nt: TGTGCCAGTAGTACACTAGCGGGGGCCCCGGGTGAGCAGTTCTTC
cdr3_aa: CASSTLAGAPGEQFF

j_call: TRBJ2-7
d_call: TRBD1
cdr3_length: 16
clone_size: NA
v_call: TRBV4-1
cdr3_nt: TGCGCCAGCAGCCAAGGGGGCGGACAGGTTGGCTACGAGCAGTACTTC
cdr3_aa: CASSQGGGQVGYEQYF

j_call: TRBJ2-1
d_call: NA
cdr3_length: 13
clone_size: few
v_call: TRBV10-2
cdr3_nt: TGCGCCAGCAGTGAGTTTACAGACAATGAGCAGTTCTTC
cdr3_aa: CASSEFTDNEQFF

j_call: TRBJ2-2
d_call: NA
cdr3_length: 15
clone_size: NA
v_call: TRBV5-1
cdr3_nt: TGCGCCAGCAGCGTGGGGGTAGCGCACACCGGGGAGCTGTTTTTT
cdr3_aa: CASSVGVAHTGELFF

j_call: TRBJ2-7
d_call: NA
cdr3_length: 11
clone_size: NA
v_call: TRBV11-2
cdr3_nt: TGTGCCAGCAGCTTATCGGGTGAGCAGTACTTC
cdr3_aa: CASSLSGEQYF

j_call: TRBJ2-7
d_call: NA
cdr3_length: 14
clone_size: NA
v_call: TRBV5-4
cdr3_nt: TGTGCCAGCAGGCCCGGGACTGATATCTACGAGCAGTACTTC
cdr3_aa: CASRPGTDIYEQYF

j_call: TRBJ2-2
d_call: TRBD1
cdr3_length: 14
clone_size: NA
v_call: TRBV6-1
cdr3_nt: TGTGCCAGCAGCCAGGACAGGATCACCGGGGAGCTGTTTTTT
cdr3_aa: CASSQDRITGELFF

j_call: TRBJ2-5
d_call: NA
cdr3_length: 14
clone_size: NA
v_call: TRBV30
cdr3_nt: TGTGCCTGGAGAACCGGGGTCCTTCAAGAGACCCAGTACTTC
cdr3_aa: CAWRTGVLQETQYF

j_call: TRBJ1-1
d_call: NA
cdr3_length: 14
clone_size: NA
v_call: TRBV12-5
cdr3_nt: TGTGCTAGTGGTTTGAATACCCCTGCGACTGAAGCTTTCTTT
cdr3_aa: CASGLNTPATEAFF

j_call: TRBJ1-2
d_call: NA
cdr3_length: 14
clone_size: NA
v_call: TRBV28
cdr3_nt: TGTGCCAGCAGTCCCGACAGTTCTCTAAGGGGCTACACCTTC
cdr3_aa: CASSPDSSLRGYTF

j_call: TRBJ2-1
d_call: NA
cdr3_length: 16
clone_size: NA
v_call: TRBV5-8
cdr3_nt: TGTGCCAGCAGCTTGGAATGGGGACACACTCGGGATGAGCAGTTCTTC
cdr3_aa: CASSLEWGHTRDEQFF

j_call: TRBJ2-1
d_call: TRBD2
cdr3_length: 14
clone_size: NA
v_call: TRBV29-1
cdr3_nt: TGCAGCGCCCGGACTAGCGGGAGCGTCAATGAGCAGTTCTTC
cdr3_aa: CSARTSGSVNEQFF

j_call: TRBJ2-7
d_call: TRBD2
cdr3_length: 14
clone_size: once
v_call: TRBV7-9
cdr3_nt: TGTGCCAGCAGGGGACTAGCGACTACCTACGAGCAGTACTTC
cdr3_aa: CASRGLATTYEQYF

j_call: TRBJ2-1
d_call: NA
cdr3_length: 15
clone_size: NA
v_call: TRBV29-1
cdr3_nt: TGCAGCGTTGAAAAAGCGCTGAGCTCCTACAATGAGCAGTTCTTC
cdr3_aa: CSVEKALSSYNEQFF

j_call: TRBJ2-2
d_call: TRBD1
cdr3_length: 15
clone_size: NA
v_call: TRBV10-3
cdr3_nt: TGTGCCATCAGTGGAACAGGGGGTCCCACCGGGGAGCTGTTTTTT
cdr3_aa: CAISGTGGPTGELFF

j_call: TRBJ1-1
d_call: TRBD1
cdr3_length: 16
clone_size: NA
v_call: TRBV4-3
cdr3_nt: TGCGCCAGCAGCCAAGAAACAGGGGCGTATTCCCTCGAAGCTTTCTTT
cdr3_aa: CASSQETGAYSLEAFF

j_call: TRBJ2-3
d_call: TRBD2
cdr3_length: 15
clone_size: NA
v_call: TRBV7-2
cdr3_nt: TGTGCCAGCAGCTTACTTGACCTAGCGGGAGGGGTTAAGTATTTT
cdr3_aa: CASSLLDLAGGVKYF

j_call: TRBJ2-3
d_call: TRBD1
cdr3_length: 16
clone_size: NA
v_call: TRBV11-3
cdr3_nt: TGTGCCAGCAGCCCCAGAACAGGGGGCGCATTTGATACGCAGTATTTT
cdr3_aa: CASSPRTGGAFDTQYF

j_call: TRBJ2-7
d_call: TRBD2
cdr3_length: 15
clone_size: NA
v_call: TRBV19
cdr3_nt: TGTGCCAGTAGTATTACTAGCGGGCCTGCCTACGAGCAGTACTTC
cdr3_aa: CASSITSGPAYEQYF

j_call: TRBJ1-2
d_call: TRBD1
cdr3_length: 14
clone_size: NA
v_call: TRBV6-5
cdr3_nt: TGTGCCAGCAGTTGGACAGGGGGCAGCTATGGCTACACCTTC
cdr3_aa: CASSWTGGSYGYTF

j_call: TRBJ2-5
d_call: TRBD2
cdr3_length: 18
clone_size: NA
v_call: TRBV7-7
cdr3_nt: TGTGCTAGCAGCTTAGCTTGGACTAGCGGGGGAGTACAAGAGACCCAGTACTTC
cdr3_aa: CASSLAWTSGGVQETQYF

j_call: TRBJ2-3
d_call: TRBD2
cdr3_length: 17
clone_size: NA
v_call: TRBV27
cdr3_nt: TGTGCCAGCAGTTCAGCGGCGGGAGGATGGGGCACAGATACGCAGTATTTT
cdr3_aa: CASSSAAGGWGTDTQYF

j_call: TRBJ2-3
d_call: NA
cdr3_length: 17
clone_size: NA
v_call: TRBV30
cdr3_nt: TGTGCCTGGTTCCCGGGACTCAGAGAACCTACCACAGATACGCAGTATTTT
cdr3_aa: CAWFPGLREPTTDTQYF

j_call: TRBJ2-7
d_call: NA
cdr3_length: 14
clone_size: NA
v_call: TRBV5-4
cdr3_nt: TGTGCCAGCAGCTTCGATGGGGGCGGATACGAGCAGTACTTC
cdr3_aa: CASSFDGGGYEQYF

j_call: TRBJ1-4
d_call: TRBD1
cdr3_length: 15
clone_size: NA
v_call: TRBV2
cdr3_nt: TGTGCCAGCAGTGGAACAGGGGCTACCGGTGAAAAACTGTTTTTT
cdr3_aa: CASSGTGATGEKLFF